The 9 T cell receptor beta chains listed next were all sequenced from one sample in a study of CD4 T cells in relation to SARS-CoV-2 and coronaviruses. No antigen is known for these receptors. Data came from immunoSEQ multiplex PCR; TCRdb stores just in-frame clones and leaves some out. Seen here are roughly 30,000 clones, around 80% observed once, and the top ten hold 3.4%. The sequenced material came from memory CD4+ T cells from PBMCs, cultured in vitro. The receptors here all came from an adult with COVID-19.

In its sample, this clone was seen a few times. This chain joins TRBV30 and TRBJ2-1; 7 bases agree with TRBD2. The trim removed 0 bases at V and 1 base at J, leaving 9 bases unmatched. CDR1 and CDR2 from the germline V gene are GTSNPN and SVGIG (reference sequence). This CDR3 is built from 17 residues. The CDR3 region has the DNA TGTGCCTGGAGTGTTGGCGGGGGAGTAGCGTCCTACAATGAGCAGTTCTTC. This encodes CAWSVGGGVASYNEQFF.

The V and J genes are TRBV30 and TRBJ2-5; TRBD2 aligns across 8 bases. Per the germline V gene, CDR1 is GTSNPN and CDR2 is SVGIG (reference sequence). The CDR3 has 14 residues. With 2 bases clipped from V and 2 bases from J, the junction kept 4 bases outside the gene matches. CDR3 DNA sequence: TGTGCCTGGAGTCAGGGACTAGATCAAGAGACCCAGTACTTC. It specifies CAWSQGLDQETQYF.

This clone has just a few counts. The chain is built from TRBV30 and TRBJ2-1; D not resolved. V lost 2 bases to trimming and J lost 11 bases, with 7 bases between them. The germline CDR1 and CDR2 sequences are GTSNPN and SVGIG (reference sequence). This CDR3 contains 10 residues. The CDR3 is CAWSLGKQFF. As DNA, the CDR3 is TGTGCCTGGAGTTTGGGTAAGCAGTTCTTC.

The chain has TRBV27 and TRBJ2-7, with a possible D match to TRBD2 (5 bases). The germline gives CDR1 MNHEY, CDR2 SMNVEV (reference sequence). The V gene lost 4 bases and the J gene lost 1 base, with 14 bases spanning the gap. The CDR3 extends over 15 amino acids. The CDR3 nucleotides read TGTGCCAGCAGTTCGCGGATTAGCGTGTCCTACGAGCAGTACTTC. It is translated as CASSSRISVSYEQYF.

DNA of the CDR3: TGTGCCAGCAGCGAGACACTAGGCGGGAGGGCAGAGACCCAGTACTTC. As protein: CASSETLGGRAETQYF. The V call is TRBV7-6, the J call TRBJ2-5; 9 bases match TRBD2. V lost 5 bases and J lost 4; bases outside the gene matches: 11. CDR1 and CDR2 from the germline V gene are SGHVS and FNYEAQ. The CDR3 length is 16 residues.

This clone was detected only once. The chain couples TRBV7-2 to TRBJ1-6; possibly TRBD1 for D (5 bases). CDR3 size: 15 residues. CDR1 SGHTA and CDR2 FQGNSA come from the germline V gene. Between the trimmed V and J ends, which lost 2 bases and 9 bases, there was a span of 14 bases. The CDR3 nucleotides read TGTGCCAGCAGCTTACTCGGGACCGCCGGTTCACCCCTCCACTTT. It is translated as CASSLLGTAGSPLHF.

V and J are TRBV28 and TRBJ1-6, with D hard to call. CDR3 length: 15 residues. Germline V gene data show CDR1 as MDHEN and CDR2 as SYDVKM. V was trimmed by 1 base and J by 9 bases, leaving 13 bases between them. The CDR3 protein is CASSLSGRRGSPLHF. The CDR3 region has the DNA TGTGCCAGCAGTTTATCCGGCCGACGAGGTTCACCCCTCCACTTT.

V gene TRBV7-6 combines with J gene TRBJ1-3, with 8 bases matching TRBD1. This CDR3 contains 20 residues. Germline V gene lookup returns CDR1 SGHVS and CDR2 FNYEAQ. Trimming cost V 2 bases and J 2 bases; bases outside gene matches: 17. CDR3 region: CASSLIETGGMWTPGNTIYF. The CDR3 coding sequence is TGTGCCAGCAGCTTAATCGAAACAGGGGGGATGTGGACACCTGGAAACACCATATATTTT.

This clone was counted only a few times. The chain has TRBV28 and TRBJ2-5, with 8 bases identical to TRBD1. The length of the CDR3 is 15 residues. CDR1 is MDHEN, CDR2 SYDVKM, per germline. The junction had 5 bases not matched to a gene; V was cut back by 5 bases and J by 0 bases. CDR3 sequence reads: CASSPRQGYQETQYF. CDR3 sequence (DNA): TGTGCCAGCAGTCCACGACAGGGGTACCAAGAGACCCAGTACTTC.